The following is a T cell receptor (beta chain) sequence with its context. The sample belongs to a study of shared clonotypes between healthy human individuals. V trimming: 0 bases; J trimming: 10 bases; junction bases outside the gene matches: 7. The CDR3 length is 15 residues. Looked up from germline, CDR1 is SGHRS and CDR2 is YFSETQ. Sequenced by immunoSEQ multiplex PCR; TCRdb stores in-frame clones only, minus some. In the table there are under 850,000 clones, 72% of which are singletons. The rearrangement links TRBV5-1 to TRBJ2-3, with 11 bases identical to TRBD2. This receptor was identified in a woman between 25 and 40 years old in good health. Sequenced sample: memory CD4+ T cells sorted from blood. Noted subset: CD45RA-negative fraction. The CDR3 is CASSLAQLAGESQYF. In nucleotides, the CDR3 is TGCGCCAGCAGCTTGGCCCAACTAGCGGGAGAGTCGCAGTATTTT.